The 14 T cell receptor beta chains in this list originate from one sample, sequenced in a study of cytomegalovirus exposure and HLA in healthy donors. The PCR used 60 Vbeta and 13 Jbeta primers. Produced via immunoSEQ multiplex PCR; TCRdb's table is partial and in-frame only. The data hold under 200,000 clones, with approximately 70% observed a single time. Sample: PBMCs. These receptors were collected from a woman aged 30 to 39 in good health and CMV-seronegative.

The chain carries TRBV18 and TRBJ1-5; D remains ambiguous. The CDR3 sequence is 14 residues long. Germline V CDR1 and CDR2: KGHSH, LQKENI. Trimming removed 1 base at V and 4 bases at J, with 8 bases between. The CDR3 loop is CASSPQYGNQPQHF. CDR3 coding DNA: TGTGCCAGCTCACCACAATACGGGAATCAGCCCCAGCATTTT.

J is TRBJ1-4 and V is TRBV6-5; 9 nucleotides agree with TRBD1. Germline V CDR1 and CDR2: MNHEY, SVGAGI. V gave up 2 bases and J gave up 3 bases; unmatched junction bases: 4. This CDR3 contains 16 residues. CDR3 coding DNA: TGTGCCAGCAGTTACCAAGGGACAGGGCCTAATGAAAAACTGTTTTTT. Residues: CASSYQGTGPNEKLFF.

The chain has TRBV4-2 and TRBJ2-2, with TRBD1 matching 11 bases. Germline assignment: CDR1 LGHNA and CDR2 YNFKEQ. The junction had 3 bases not matched to a gene; V was cut back by 0 bases and J by 9 bases. This CDR3 has 15 residues. CDR3 sequence reads: CASSQEDRGRWELFF. Written as DNA, the CDR3 is TGTGCCAGCAGCCAAGAGGACAGGGGGCGATGGGAGCTGTTTTTT.

The CDR3 bases are TGTGCCAGCAGTTTACAGAAAAATAATTCACCCCTCCACTTT. It is translated as CASSLQKNNSPLHF. This chain joins TRBV27 and TRBJ1-6; D is uncertain. The CDR3 covers 14 residues. In germline, CDR1 is MNHEY, CDR2 SMNVEV (reference sequence). V was shortened by 2 bases and J by 5 bases, with 7 bases between the two germline ends.

V gene TRBV9 combines with J gene TRBJ1-5, with D perhaps matching TRBD1 (5 bases). The CDR3 consists of 14 residues. Germline CDR1 is SGDLS and CDR2 is YYNGEE. V gave up 3 bases and J gave up 9 bases, with 16 bases separating them. CDR3 DNA sequence: TGTGCCAGCAGCGGGACGGGGGGGTCGCGGCCCCAGCATTTT. Translation gives CASSGTGGSRPQHF.

This chain uses TRBV7-8 with TRBJ1-1; no clear D gene. Germline CDR1 SGHVS, CDR2 FQNEAQ. V was pared by 2 bases and J by 1 base, with 11 bases between. The CDR3 extends over 15 amino acids. The CDR3 loop reads CASSLSPVKNTEAFF. In DNA form, the CDR3 reads TGTGCCAGCAGCTTATCTCCAGTGAAGAACACTGAAGCTTTCTTT.

The V gene is TRBV27, the J gene TRBJ2-1, with 12 bases fitting TRBD2. V was pared by 5 bases and J by 7 bases, with 9 bases of the junction left unmatched. Germline V gene lookup returns CDR1 MNHEY and CDR2 SMNVEV (reference sequence). This CDR3 is built from 16 residues. The CDR3 protein is CASSRRTSGILNEQFF. The CDR3 DNA reads as TGTGCCAGCAGTCGGAGGACTAGCGGGATACTTAATGAGCAGTTCTTC.

This chain links TRBV27 with TRBJ2-1; 7 nucleotides match TRBD2. In germline, CDR1 is MNHEY, CDR2 SMNVEV (reference sequence). V lost 6 bases and J lost 4; bases outside the gene matches: 9. This CDR3 is built from 15 residues. CDR3: CASRSWGEGYNEQFF. The CDR3 bases are TGTGCCAGCAGGTCTTGGGGGGAGGGATACAATGAGCAGTTCTTC.

The rearrangement links TRBV6-1 to TRBJ2-7; maybe TRBD2 (6 bases). Looked up from germline, CDR1 is MNHNS and CDR2 is SASEGT. V was shortened by 5 bases and J by 4 bases, with 18 bases between the two germline ends. This CDR3 is 15 amino acids long. CDR3 sequence reads: CASSLYSGELYEQYF. CDR3 in DNA: TGTGCCAGCAGTTTATACTCGGGGGAATTATACGAGCAGTACTTC.

V usage is TRBV18 and J usage is TRBJ1-1, with D possibly TRBD1 on 5 matching bases. The length of the CDR3 is 14 residues. Trimming pared 3 bases from V and 3 bases from J, leaving 11 bases between. From germline, CDR1 is KGHSH and CDR2 LQKENI. The CDR3 DNA reads as TGTGCCAGCTCACCCCGGGGGAAGGACACTGAAGCTTTCTTT. Translation: CASSPRGKDTEAFF.

The chain joins TRBV7-2 to TRBJ2-5, with 9 bases identical to TRBD1. Per the germline V gene, CDR1 is SGHTA and CDR2 is FQGNSA. The J segment lost 4 bases and the V segment lost 7 bases, leaving 4 bases of the junction unmatched. The CDR3 covers 13 residues. The CDR3 loop is CASTKDRGETQYF. CDR3 nucleotides: TGTGCCAGCACAAAGGACAGGGGAGAGACCCAGTACTTC.

The chain uses TRBV11-2 and TRBJ1-1; 7 bases are shared with TRBD1. J gave up 1 base and V 5 bases, and 16 bases lay outside the gene matches. The CDR3 extends over 18 amino acids. CDR1 and CDR2 from the germline V gene are SGHAT and FQNNGV. CDR3 loop: CASSPFTIRDRANTEAFF. The DNA of the CDR3 is TGTGCCAGCAGCCCATTCACTATTCGAGACAGGGCGAACACTGAAGCTTTCTTT. Variable domain in full (rest from reference TRBV11-2 and TRBJ1-1): EAGVAQSPRYKIIEKRQSVAFWCNPISGHATLYWYQQILGQGPKLLIQFQNNGVVDDSQLPKDRFSAERLKGVDSTLKIQPAKLEDSAVYLCASSPFTIRDRANTEAFFGQGTRLTVV.

The rearrangement links TRBV19 to TRBJ1-2; TRBD1 is a possible D gene (5 bases). This CDR3 spans 15 amino acids. In germline, CDR1 is LNHDA, CDR2 SQIVND (reference sequence). V was trimmed by 0 bases and J by 3 bases, leaving 11 bases between them. CDR3 in amino acids: CASSIESRAYYGYTF. Written as DNA, the CDR3 is TGTGCCAGTAGTATAGAAAGCAGGGCTTACTATGGCTACACCTTC.

The chain couples TRBV7-2 to TRBJ2-3; possible D gene TRBD1, 5 bases. Germline V lookup: CDR1 SGHTA, CDR2 FQGNSA. Trimming removed 3 bases at V and 5 bases at J, with 12 bases between. This CDR3 is 14 amino acids long. The chain's CDR3 is CASSFSRARDTQYF. Written as DNA, the CDR3 is TGTGCCAGCAGCTTTTCCAGGGCCAGAGATACGCAGTATTTT.